The text below deals with one T cell receptor beta chain. Antigen specificity is unknown. At sampling all donors were nominally healthy, likely with unrecorded immune exposures. Amplification used 60 Vbeta primers and 13 Jbeta primers. Sequencing used immunoSEQ multiplex PCR; TCRdb keeps in-frame clones, though not all of them. This sample has approximately 93,000 clones, with roughly three quarters found just once. From germline, CDR1 is GTSNPN and CDR2 SVGIG (reference sequence). V shed 5 bases, J shed 3 bases, and the junction held 3 bases outside the gene matches. The CDR3 has 12 amino acids. The sample originates from a study of cytomegalovirus exposure and HLA in healthy donors. Notes on the study in general: Follow-up analysis later connected one missense variant in DCLRE1C with trimming of TCR beta V- and J-genes. By HLA locus, TCR association rates varied in a later analysis, with DRB1 showing the most and HLA-C the fewest.

The chain combines TRBV30 with TRBJ1-2; 7 nucleotides line up with TRBD1. Sequencing was carried out using PBMCs. The TCR sequence derives from a woman aged 40-49 years in good health and CMV-seronegative. The CDR3 nucleotides are TGTGCCTGGCGAAGGGGGCACTATGGCTACACCTTC. The encoded protein is CAWRRGHYGYTF.